The entry below gives a single TCR beta chain sequence along with its context. Original analysis: From reference gene primer amplification, estimates of nucleated cell counts were derived. The protocol was immunoSEQ multiplex PCR, while the TCRdb copy is restricted to in-frame clones and leaves out a portion. V, J and clone size are taken as reported in that table, and D and trimming were inferred from the DNA itself. Among about 62,000 clones listed, 80% to 90% were seen once. The record originates from a study of blood T cell repertoires in COVID-19. Sequenced sample: peripheral blood. The clonotype comes from a woman aged 55-70 years with COVID-19, enrolled during active disease.

CDR3 nucleotides: TGTGCCAGCAGCGTAGGAGTTTATAGCAATCAGCCCCAGCATTTT. Amino acid sequence: CASSVGVYSNQPQHF. The chain recombines TRBV9 with TRBJ1-5, with D unresolved. V was clipped by 0 bases and J by 0 bases, with 7 bases between them. The germline V gene has CDR1 SGDLS and CDR2 YYNGEE. This CDR3 spans 15 amino acids. Supplemented by reference TRBV9 and TRBJ1-5, the full variable domain reads DSGVTQTPKHLITATGQRVTLRCSPRSGDLSVYWYQQSLDQGLQFLIQYYNGEERAKGNILERFSAQQFPDLHSELNLSSLELGDSALYFCASSVGVYSNQPQHFGDGTRLSIL.